This T cell receptor (beta chain) was identified in a study of T cell responses to AZD1222 COVID-19 vaccine. This CDR3 has 15 amino acids. The V end was cut by 1 base, the J end by 1 base, with 11 bases between. The germline gives CDR1 SGDLS, CDR2 YYNGEE. Study-level findings and limits: AZD1222 recipients seropositive at baseline numbered only five or six.

Only a few counts were recorded for this clone. Antigen specificity is unknown. Sequencing was performed with immunoSEQ multiplex PCR; in TCRdb, only in-frame clones are kept and a portion is missing. The repertoire consists of about 150,000 clones, with more than 80% occurring once and the leading ten covering 6.9%. The chain uses TRBV9 and TRBJ1-1, with a tentative D call TRBD1 (5 bases). The TCR was taken from an adult in good health. The input for sequencing was peripheral blood, taken on day 0 of AZD1222 vaccination. In DNA, the CDR3 is TGTGCCAGCAGCGTAACGTGGGGGACGAACACTGAAGCTTTCTTT. Its translation: CASSVTWGTNTEAFF. Based on the CDR3 plus reference TRBV9 and TRBJ1-1, the full variable domain is DSGVTQTPKHLITATGQRVTLRCSPRSGDLSVYWYQQSLDQGLQFLIQYYNGEERAKGNILERFSAQQFPDLHSELNLSSLELGDSALYFCASSVTWGTNTEAFFGQGTRLTVV.